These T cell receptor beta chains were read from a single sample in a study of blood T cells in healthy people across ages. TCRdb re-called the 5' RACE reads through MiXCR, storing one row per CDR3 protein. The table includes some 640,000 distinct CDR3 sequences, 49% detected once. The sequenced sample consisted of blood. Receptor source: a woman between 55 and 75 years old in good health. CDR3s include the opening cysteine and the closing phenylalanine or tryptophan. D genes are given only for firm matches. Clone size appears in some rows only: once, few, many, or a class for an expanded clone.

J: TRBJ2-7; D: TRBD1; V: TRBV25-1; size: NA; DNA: TGTGCCAGCAGTGAATCAGTCAGGGGGCTGGCTAGCTCCTACGAGCAGTACTTC; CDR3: CASSESVRGLASSYEQYF
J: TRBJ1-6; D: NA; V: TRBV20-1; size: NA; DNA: TGCAGTGCTAGAGATAGAGAGGGGACCAGCTCCTATAATTCACCCCTCCACTTT; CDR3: CSARDREGTSSYNSPLHF
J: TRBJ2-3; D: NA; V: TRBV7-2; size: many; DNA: TGTGCCAGCAGCTTAGATAGGTTTGGGGGGTACGATACGCAGTATTTT; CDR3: CASSLDRFGGYDTQYF
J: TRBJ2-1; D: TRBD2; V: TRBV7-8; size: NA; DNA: TGTGCCAGCAGCTTAGCGGGACTAGCGGGAGGGTATGAGCAGTTCTTC; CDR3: CASSLAGLAGGYEQFF
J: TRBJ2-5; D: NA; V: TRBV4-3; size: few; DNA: TGCGCCAGCAGCCGCGAAGGCCGAGCCGGAGAGACCCAGTACTTC; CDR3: CASSREGRAGETQYF
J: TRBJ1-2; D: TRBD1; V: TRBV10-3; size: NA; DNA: TGTGCCATCAGTGGGCAACAGGGGGTTGGAGGCTACACCTTC; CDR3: CAISGQQGVGGYTF
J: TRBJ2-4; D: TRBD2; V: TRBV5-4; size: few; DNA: TGTGCCAGCAGCCGTCCCGGGACTAGCGGTAAAAACATTCAGTACTTC; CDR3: CASSRPGTSGKNIQYF
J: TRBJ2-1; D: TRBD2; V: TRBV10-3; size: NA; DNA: TGTGCCACTTCCGGGACTAGCGGCTACAATGAGCAGTTCTTC; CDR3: CATSGTSGYNEQFF
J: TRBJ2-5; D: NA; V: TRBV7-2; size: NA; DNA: TGTGCCAGCAGCTTAGGTCCCAGGGCTCAAGAGACCCAGTACTTC; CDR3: CASSLGPRAQETQYF
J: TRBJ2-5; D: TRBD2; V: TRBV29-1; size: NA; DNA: TGCAGCGTTCGGACTAGCGGAGGGGAGACCCAGTACTTC; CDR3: CSVRTSGGETQYF
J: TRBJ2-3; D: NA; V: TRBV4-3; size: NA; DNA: TGCGCCAGCAGTCAGCGCTATTTGGATACGCAGTATTTT; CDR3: CASSQRYLDTQYF
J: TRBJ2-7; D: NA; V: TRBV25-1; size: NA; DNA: TGTGCCAGCAGGAGTCTCTACGAGCAGTACTTC; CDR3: CASRSLYEQYF
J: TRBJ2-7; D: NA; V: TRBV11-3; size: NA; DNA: TGTGCCAGCAGCTCGTCCCGGGACGGTTACGAGCAGTACTTC; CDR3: CASSSSRDGYEQYF
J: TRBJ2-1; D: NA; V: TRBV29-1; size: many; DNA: TGCAGCGTTGAAGAGTTCCCCCAGCGGAGGGGCAATGAGCAGTTCTTC; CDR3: CSVEEFPQRRGNEQFF
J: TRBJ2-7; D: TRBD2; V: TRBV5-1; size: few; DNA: TGCGCCAGCAGCTTCTTAGCGGGCCGCGAGCAGTACTTC; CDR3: CASSFLAGREQYF
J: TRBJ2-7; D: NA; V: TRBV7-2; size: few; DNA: TGTGCCAGCAGCACACGGCGTAATTTGGGCGAGCAGTACTTC; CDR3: CASSTRRNLGEQYF
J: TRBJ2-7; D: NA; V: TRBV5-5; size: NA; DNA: TGTGCCAGCAGTCGCCGGGACGTCTCCTACGAGCAGTACTTC; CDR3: CASSRRDVSYEQYF
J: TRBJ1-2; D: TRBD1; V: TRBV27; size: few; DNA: TGTGCCAGCAGTTTTTCAGGGGGGAGAGATGGCTACACCTTC; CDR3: CASSFSGGRDGYTF
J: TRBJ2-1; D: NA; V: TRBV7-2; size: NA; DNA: TGTGCCAGCAGCTTATATGGTGATGAGCAGTTCTTC; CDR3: CASSLYGDEQFF
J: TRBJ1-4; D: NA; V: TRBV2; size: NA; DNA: TGTGCCAGCAGGGAGACACCTTTGGGCAATGAAAAACTGTTTTTT; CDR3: CASRETPLGNEKLFF
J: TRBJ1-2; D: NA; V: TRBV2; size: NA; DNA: TGTGCCAGCCTTATTTTCCAGGGGTATGGCTACACCTTC; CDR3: CASLIFQGYGYTF
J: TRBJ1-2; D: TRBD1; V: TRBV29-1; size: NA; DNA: TGCGGAGGACAGGGGGGGAACTATGGCTACACCTTC; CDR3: CGGQGGNYGYTF
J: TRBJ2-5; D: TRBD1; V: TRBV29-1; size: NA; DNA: TGCAGCGTTAGCACAGGGGTCGGGGAGACCCAGTACTTC; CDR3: CSVSTGVGETQYF
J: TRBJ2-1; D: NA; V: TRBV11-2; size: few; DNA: TGTGCCAGCAGCTTAGTTGGGGGTGGTAGTCCCACGGGGCAGTTCTTC; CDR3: CASSLVGGGSPTGQFF
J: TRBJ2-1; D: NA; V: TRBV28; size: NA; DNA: TGTGCCAGCAGTTTAAACAGCAATGAGCAGTTCTTC; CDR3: CASSLNSNEQFF
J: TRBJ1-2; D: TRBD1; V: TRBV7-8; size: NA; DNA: TGTGCCAGCAGCTTAGGGGACAGGATTGACTATGGCTACACCTTC; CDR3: CASSLGDRIDYGYTF
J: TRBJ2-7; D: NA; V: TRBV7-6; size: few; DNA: TGTGCCAGCAGCTATACAGGGATGGAGTCCGAGCAGTACTTC; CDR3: CASSYTGMESEQYF
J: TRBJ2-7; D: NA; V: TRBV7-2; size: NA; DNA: TGTGCCAGCAGCTCCCGGGTAGCGGCCTACGAGCAGTACTTC; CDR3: CASSSRVAAYEQYF
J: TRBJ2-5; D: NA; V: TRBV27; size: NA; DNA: TGTGCCAGCAGACCCGCTGGGGCCCAAGAGACCCAGTACTTC; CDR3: CASRPAGAQETQYF
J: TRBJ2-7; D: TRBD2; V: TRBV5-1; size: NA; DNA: TGCGCCAGCAGCTTGGAAGCTAGCGGGAGCTACGAGCAGTACTTC; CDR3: CASSLEASGSYEQYF
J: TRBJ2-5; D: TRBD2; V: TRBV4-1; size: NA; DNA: TGCGCCAGCAGCCAAGCGGCTAGCGGGAGGATTGAGACCCAGTACTTC; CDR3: CASSQAASGRIETQYF